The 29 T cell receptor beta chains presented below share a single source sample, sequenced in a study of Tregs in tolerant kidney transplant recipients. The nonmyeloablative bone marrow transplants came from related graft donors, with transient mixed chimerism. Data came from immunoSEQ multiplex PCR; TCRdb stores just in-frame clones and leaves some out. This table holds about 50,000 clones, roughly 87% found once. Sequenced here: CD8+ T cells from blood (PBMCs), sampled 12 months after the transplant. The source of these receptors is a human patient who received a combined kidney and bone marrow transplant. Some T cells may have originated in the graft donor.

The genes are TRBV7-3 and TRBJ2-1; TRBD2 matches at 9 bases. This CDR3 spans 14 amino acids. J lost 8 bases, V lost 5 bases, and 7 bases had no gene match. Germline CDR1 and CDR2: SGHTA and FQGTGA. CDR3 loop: CASSPAAGGYEQFF. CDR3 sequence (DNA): TGTGCCAGCAGCCCAGCAGCGGGGGGCTATGAGCAGTTCTTC.

The chain's CDR3 is CASGWILQGKYTGELFF. DNA for the CDR3: TGTGCTAGTGGTTGGATACTTCAGGGGAAATACACCGGGGAGCTGTTTTTT. The V gene is TRBV12-5, the J gene TRBJ2-2; possible D gene TRBD1, 6 bases. V lost 4 bases and J lost 3, with 18 bases in between. The CDR3 extends over 17 amino acids. Germline assignment: CDR1 LGHNT and CDR2 FRNRAP.

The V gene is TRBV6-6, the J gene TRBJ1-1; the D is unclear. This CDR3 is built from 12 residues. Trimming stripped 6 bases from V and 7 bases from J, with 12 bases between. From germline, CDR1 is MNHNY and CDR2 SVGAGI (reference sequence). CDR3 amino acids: CASRPPGIEAFF. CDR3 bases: TGTGCCAGCAGACCCCCCGGGATTGAAGCTTTCTTT.

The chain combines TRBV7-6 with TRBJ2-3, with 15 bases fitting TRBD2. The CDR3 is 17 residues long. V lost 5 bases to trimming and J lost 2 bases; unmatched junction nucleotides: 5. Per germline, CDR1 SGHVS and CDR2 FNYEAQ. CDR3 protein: CASSLGLAGGPTDTQYF. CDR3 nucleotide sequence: TGTGCCAGCAGCCTGGGACTAGCGGGGGGACCCACAGATACGCAGTATTTT.

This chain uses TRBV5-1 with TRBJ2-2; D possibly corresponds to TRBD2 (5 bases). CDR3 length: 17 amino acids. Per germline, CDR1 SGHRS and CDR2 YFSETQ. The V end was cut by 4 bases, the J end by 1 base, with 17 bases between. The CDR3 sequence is CASSHPGRGLNTGELFF. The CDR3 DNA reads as TGCGCCAGCAGCCACCCAGGACGGGGATTGAACACCGGGGAGCTGTTTTTT.

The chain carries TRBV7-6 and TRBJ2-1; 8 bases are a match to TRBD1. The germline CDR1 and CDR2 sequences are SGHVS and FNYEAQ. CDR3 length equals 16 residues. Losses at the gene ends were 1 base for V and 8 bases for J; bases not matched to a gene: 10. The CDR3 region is CASSLVDRGGLDEQFF. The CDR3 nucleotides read TGTGCCAGCAGCTTAGTCGACAGGGGCGGCTTAGATGAGCAGTTCTTC.

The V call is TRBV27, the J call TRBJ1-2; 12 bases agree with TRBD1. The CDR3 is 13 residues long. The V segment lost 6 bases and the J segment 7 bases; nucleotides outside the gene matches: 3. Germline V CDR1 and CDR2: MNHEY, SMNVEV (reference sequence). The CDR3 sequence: CASSGTGGFGYTF. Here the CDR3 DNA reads TGTGCCAGCAGCGGGACAGGGGGCTTTGGCTACACCTTC.

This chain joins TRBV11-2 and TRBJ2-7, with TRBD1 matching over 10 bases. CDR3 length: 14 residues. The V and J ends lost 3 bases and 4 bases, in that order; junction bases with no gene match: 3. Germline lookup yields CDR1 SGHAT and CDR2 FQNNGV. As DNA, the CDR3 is TGTGCCAGCAGCTTTGGACAGGGGGATTACGAGCAGTACTTC. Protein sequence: CASSFGQGDYEQYF.

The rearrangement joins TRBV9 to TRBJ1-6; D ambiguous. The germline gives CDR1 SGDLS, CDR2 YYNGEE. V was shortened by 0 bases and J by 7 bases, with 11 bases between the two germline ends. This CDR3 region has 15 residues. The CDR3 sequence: CASSVVPGVNSPLHF. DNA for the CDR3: TGTGCCAGCAGCGTAGTTCCTGGAGTCAATTCACCCCTCCACTTT.

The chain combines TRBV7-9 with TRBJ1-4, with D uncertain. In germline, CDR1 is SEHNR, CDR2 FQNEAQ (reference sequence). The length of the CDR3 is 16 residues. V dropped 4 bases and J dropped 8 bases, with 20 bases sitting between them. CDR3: CASSSSLKNPEEKLFF. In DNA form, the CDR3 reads TGTGCCAGCAGCTCTAGTCTTAAAAACCCGGAAGAAAAACTGTTTTTT.

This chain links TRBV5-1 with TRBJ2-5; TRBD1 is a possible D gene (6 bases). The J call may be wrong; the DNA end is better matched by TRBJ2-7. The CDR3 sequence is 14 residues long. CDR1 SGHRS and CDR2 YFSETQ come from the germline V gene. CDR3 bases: TGCGCCAGCAGCTTGTACGCAGGGGCCTACGAGCAGTACTTC. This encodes CASSLYAGAYEQYF.

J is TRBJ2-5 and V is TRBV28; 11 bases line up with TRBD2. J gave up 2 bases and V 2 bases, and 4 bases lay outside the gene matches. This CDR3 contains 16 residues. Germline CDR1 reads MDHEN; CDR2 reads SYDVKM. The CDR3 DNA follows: TGTGCCAGCAGTTTAACGGGACTAGCGGTTCAAGAGACCCAGTACTTC. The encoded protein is CASSLTGLAVQETQYF.

Here the CDR3 reads CASSTPGEGAKNIQYF. The CDR3 DNA is TGTGCCAGCAGTACTCCGGGGGAGGGAGCCAAAAACATTCAGTACTTC. The chain employs TRBV28 and TRBJ2-4; 7 positions match TRBD2. Unmatched junction bases numbered 7, after V lost 5 bases and J lost 0 bases. The CDR3 sequence is 16 residues long. Per germline, CDR1 MDHEN and CDR2 SYDVKM. Filled out from reference TRBV28 and TRBJ2-4, the complete variable domain reads DVKVTQSSRYLVKRTGEKVFLECVQDMDHENMFWYRQDPGLGLRLIYFSYDVKMKEKGDIPEGYSVSREKKERFSLILESASTNQTSMYLCASSTPGEGAKNIQYFGAGTRLSVL.

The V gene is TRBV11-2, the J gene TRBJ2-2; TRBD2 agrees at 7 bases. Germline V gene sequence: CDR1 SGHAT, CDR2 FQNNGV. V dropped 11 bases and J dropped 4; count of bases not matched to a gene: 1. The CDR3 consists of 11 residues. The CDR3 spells CAGGGTGELFF. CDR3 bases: TGTGCCGGCGGGGGCACCGGGGAGCTGTTTTTT.

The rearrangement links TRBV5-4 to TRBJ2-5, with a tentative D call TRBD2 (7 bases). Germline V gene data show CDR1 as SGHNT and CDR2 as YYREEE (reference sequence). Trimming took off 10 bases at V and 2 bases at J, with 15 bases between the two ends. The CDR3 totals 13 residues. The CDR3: CARTGGRQETQYF. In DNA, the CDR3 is TGTGCCCGTACGGGGGGCAGACAAGAGACCCAGTACTTC.

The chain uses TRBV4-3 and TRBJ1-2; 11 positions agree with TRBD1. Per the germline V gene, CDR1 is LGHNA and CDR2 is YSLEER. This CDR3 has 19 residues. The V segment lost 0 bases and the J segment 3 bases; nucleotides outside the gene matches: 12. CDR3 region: CASSQDQGQGVVNDYGYTF. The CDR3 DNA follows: TGCGCCAGCAGCCAAGACCAGGGACAGGGGGTCGTTAATGACTATGGCTACACCTTC.

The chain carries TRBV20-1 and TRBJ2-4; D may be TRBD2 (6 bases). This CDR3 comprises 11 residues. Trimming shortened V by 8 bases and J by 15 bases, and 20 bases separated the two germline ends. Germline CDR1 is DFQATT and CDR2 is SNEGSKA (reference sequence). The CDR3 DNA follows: TGCAGTCCCTGGGGGGACGGAAGGGGGTACTTC. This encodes CSPWGDGRGYF.

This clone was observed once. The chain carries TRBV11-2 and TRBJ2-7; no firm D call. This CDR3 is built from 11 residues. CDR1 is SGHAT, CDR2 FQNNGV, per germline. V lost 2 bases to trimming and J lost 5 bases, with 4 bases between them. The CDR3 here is CASSLINEQYF. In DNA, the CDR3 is TGTGCCAGCAGCTTAATCAACGAGCAGTACTTC.

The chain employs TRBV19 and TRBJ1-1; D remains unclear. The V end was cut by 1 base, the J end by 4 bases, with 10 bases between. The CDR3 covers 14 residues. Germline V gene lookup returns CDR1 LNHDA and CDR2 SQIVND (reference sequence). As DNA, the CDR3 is TGTGCCAGTAGTATAGTCCCCAGCGGCACTGAAGCTTTCTTT. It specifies CASSIVPSGTEAFF.

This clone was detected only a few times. The CDR3 DNA is TGTGCCAGCAGCTTCGGAAACACCATATATTTT. Encoded protein: CASSFGNTIYF. The gene calls are TRBV6-5 and TRBJ1-3; D remains ambiguous. The CDR3 totals 11 residues. Germline CDR1 is MNHEY and CDR2 is SVGAGI. V was pared by 6 bases and J by 4 bases, with 4 bases between.

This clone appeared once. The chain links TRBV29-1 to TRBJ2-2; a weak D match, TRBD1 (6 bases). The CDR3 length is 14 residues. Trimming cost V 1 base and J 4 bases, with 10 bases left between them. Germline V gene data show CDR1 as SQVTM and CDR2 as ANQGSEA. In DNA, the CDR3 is TGCAGCGTTGAAGGGGGGCGATTCACCGGGGAGCTGTTTTTT. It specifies CSVEGGRFTGELFF.

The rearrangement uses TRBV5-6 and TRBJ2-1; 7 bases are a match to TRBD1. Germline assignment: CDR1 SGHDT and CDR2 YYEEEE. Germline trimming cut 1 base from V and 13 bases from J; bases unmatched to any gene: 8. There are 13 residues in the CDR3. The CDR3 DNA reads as TGTGCCAGCAGCTTGTTGGGGGACAGTAATCAGTTCTTC. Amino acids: CASSLLGDSNQFF.

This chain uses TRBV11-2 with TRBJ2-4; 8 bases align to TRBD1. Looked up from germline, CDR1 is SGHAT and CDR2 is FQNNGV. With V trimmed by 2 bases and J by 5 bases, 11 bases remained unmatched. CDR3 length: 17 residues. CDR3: CASSLRVGQGAQNIQYF. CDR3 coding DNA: TGTGCCAGCAGCTTACGAGTTGGGCAGGGGGCGCAAAACATTCAGTACTTC. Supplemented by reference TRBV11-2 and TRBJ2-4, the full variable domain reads EAGVAQSPRYKIIEKRQSVAFWCNPISGHATLYWYQQILGQGPKLLIQFQNNGVVDDSQLPKDRFSAERLKGVDSTLKIQPAKLEDSAVYLCASSLRVGQGAQNIQYFGAGTRLSVL.

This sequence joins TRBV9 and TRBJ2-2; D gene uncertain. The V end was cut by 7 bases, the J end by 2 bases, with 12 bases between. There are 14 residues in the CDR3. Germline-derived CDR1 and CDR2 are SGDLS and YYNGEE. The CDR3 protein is CASEDWSNTGELFF. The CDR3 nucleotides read TGTGCCAGCGAAGATTGGAGTAACACCGGGGAGCTGTTTTTT.

The CDR3 protein is CASSPSAGEYTDTQYF. The CDR3, as DNA: TGTGCCAGCAGTCCGTCAGCGGGGGAGTACACAGATACGCAGTATTTT. The J gene is TRBJ2-3, the V gene TRBV27; TRBD2 matches 8 bases. The germline gives CDR1 MNHEY, CDR2 SMNVEV (reference sequence). The CDR3 has 16 residues. V was clipped by 5 bases and J by 2 bases; unmatched bases: 9.

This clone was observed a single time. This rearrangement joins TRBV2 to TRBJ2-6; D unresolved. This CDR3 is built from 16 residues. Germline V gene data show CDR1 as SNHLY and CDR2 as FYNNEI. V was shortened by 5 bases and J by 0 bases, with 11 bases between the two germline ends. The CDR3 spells CASSSIQSSGANVLTF. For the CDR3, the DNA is TGTGCCAGCAGTTCCATACAGAGCTCTGGGGCCAACGTCCTGACTTTC. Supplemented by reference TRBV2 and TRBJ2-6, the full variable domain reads EPEVTQTPSHQVTQMGQEVILRCVPISNHLYFYWYRQILGQKVEFLVSFYNNEISEKSEIFDDQFSVERPDGSNFTLKIRSTKLEDSAMYFCASSSIQSSGANVLTFGAGSRLTVL.

In DNA, the CDR3 is TGTGCCAGCAGCCAAAACAGGAGGACTAGCGGCTTGAATGAGCAGTTCTTC. This sequence encodes CASSQNRRTSGLNEQFF. The rearrangement joins TRBV7-8 to TRBJ2-1; 10 nucleotides match TRBD2. V was clipped by 5 bases and J by 7 bases; unmatched bases: 14. The CDR3 runs to 17 residues. CDR1 is SGHVS and CDR2 is FQNEAQ in the germline V gene.

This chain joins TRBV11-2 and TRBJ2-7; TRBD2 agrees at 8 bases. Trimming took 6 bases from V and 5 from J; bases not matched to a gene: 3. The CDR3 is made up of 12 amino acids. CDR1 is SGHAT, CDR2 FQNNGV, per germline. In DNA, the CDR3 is TGTGCCAGCAGTTGGACTAGCCACGAGCAGTACTTC. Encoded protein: CASSWTSHEQYF. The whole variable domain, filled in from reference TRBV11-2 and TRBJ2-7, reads EAGVAQSPRYKIIEKRQSVAFWCNPISGHATLYWYQQILGQGPKLLIQFQNNGVVDDSQLPKDRFSAERLKGVDSTLKIQPAKLEDSAVYLCASSWTSHEQYFGPGTRLTVT.

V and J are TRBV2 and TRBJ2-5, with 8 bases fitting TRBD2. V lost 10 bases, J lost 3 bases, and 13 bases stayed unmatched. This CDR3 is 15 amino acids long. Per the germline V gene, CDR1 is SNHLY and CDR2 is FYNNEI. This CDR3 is CATLPLGAGEETQYF. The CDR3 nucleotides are TGTGCCACCCTGCCTTTGGGAGCGGGAGAAGAGACCCAGTACTTC.